This T cell receptor (beta chain) is from a study of T cells in Graves' hyperthyroidism and ophthalmopathy. In germline, CDR1 is SEHNR, CDR2 FQNEAQ (reference sequence). The CDR3 totals 16 residues. V lost 1 base and J 2 bases, leaving 12 bases between the germline ends. Findings of the study overall: Patients with ophthalmopathy were separated from those with stable hyperthyroidism by a 13 V-J model. The blood repertoire included most of the expanded thyroid clonotypes above 0.001.

This clonotype was counted only a few times. Its antigen is still unknown. TCR beta CDR3 regions were amplified from RNA transcripts. A first-round RT-PCR of the TCR CDR3 used the HTBI primer set. One entry per CDR3 protein, called by TCRdb with MiXCR from the multiplex PCR reads. The sample includes 300,000 to 450,000 distinct CDR3 sequences, roughly 14% of them seen just once. PBMCs were sourced from approximately 9 ml fresh peripheral blood. The gene calls are TRBV7-9 and TRBJ2-1; either TRBD1 or TRBD2 may supply D (6 bases each). The sequence came from a woman aged 60 to 75 with Graves' hyperthyroidism. Specimen: blood. CDR3 nucleotide sequence: TGTGCCAGCAGCTTAGGGGGGCGCGGGGCCTACAATGAGCAGTTCTTC. This sequence encodes CASSLGGRGAYNEQFF.